This TCR beta chain was sequenced in a study of siplizumab effects on memory and regulatory T cells. Germline V gives CDR1 SGHRS, CDR2 YFSETQ. Trimming took 0 bases from V and 0 from J, leaving 14 bases between them. This CDR3 is 17 amino acids long. Sequencing was performed with immunoSEQ multiplex PCR; in TCRdb, only in-frame clones are kept and a portion is missing. In the table there are 100,000 or so clones, about 95% of which are singletons. The count of this clone is one. The antigen remains undetermined. Regarding the study as a whole: Siplizumab significantly decreased alloreactive sequences from unstimulated CD4+ memory cells. In roughly 75-96% of proliferating CD4+ or CD8+ clones, a naive or memory phenotype could not be assigned.

V usage is TRBV5-1 and J usage is TRBJ2-3, with D uncertain. The TCR originated in a human donor in good health. Sequencing used non-Treg CD4+ T cells sorted from blood. The chain's CDR3 is CASSLDAKPPSTDTQYF. Here the CDR3 DNA reads TGCGCCAGCAGCTTGGACGCAAAACCCCCTAGCACAGATACGCAGTATTTT.